Presented here are 19 T cell receptor beta chains from one specimen sequenced in a study of identical twins. TCRdb re-analysed the 5' RACE reads in MiXCR, keeping a single row per CDR3 protein. The sample consists of around 500,000 distinct CDR3 sequences, 14% of them appearing once. These same data were also listed under a study on yellow fever vaccine responses in identical twins.

The sequencing sample was made of CD4+ T cells sorted from blood. Source of these receptors: a woman younger than 35 in good health.

This clonotype was counted at least ten times. The chain recombines TRBV3-1 with TRBJ2-1; 10 bases align to TRBD2. V was clipped by 2 bases and J by 5 bases; unmatched bases: 9. Germline V gene lookup returns CDR1 LGHDT and CDR2 YNNKEL (reference sequence). The CDR3 runs 17 residues. The CDR3 region is CASSQRPSGGPDNEQFF. In nucleotides, the CDR3 is TGTGCCAGCAGCCAACGCCCTAGCGGGGGACCCGACAATGAGCAGTTCTTC.

In DNA form, the CDR3 reads TGTGCCAGTCTAGCGGGAGTGACCGGGGAGCTGTTTTTT. Residues: CASLAGVTGELFF. The chain has TRBV28 and TRBJ2-2, with 10 bases matching TRBD2. CDR1 is MDHEN and CDR2 is SYDVKM in the germline V gene. With V trimmed by 9 bases and J by 5 bases, 3 bases remained unmatched. The CDR3 has 13 residues.

Many counts were recorded for this clonotype. The chain joins TRBV5-1 to TRBJ2-1, with 11 bases lining up with TRBD2. CDR1 is SGHRS and CDR2 is YFSETQ in the germline V gene. This CDR3 comprises 17 residues. V lost 4 bases, J lost 6 bases, and 12 bases stayed unmatched. CDR3 protein: CASSPGLAGVLGNEQFF. The CDR3, as DNA: TGCGCCAGCAGCCCCGGACTAGCGGGTGTTCTCGGCAATGAGCAGTTCTTC. Full variable domain (missing parts from reference TRBV5-1 and TRBJ2-1): KAGVTQTPRYLIKTRGQQVTLSCSPISGHRSVSWYQQTPGQGLQFLFEYFSETQRNKGNFPGRFSGRQFSNSRSEMNVSTLELGDSALYLCASSPGLAGVLGNEQFFGPGTRLTVL.

The chain recombines TRBV27 with TRBJ2-1; D not resolved. Trimming stripped 4 bases from V and 0 bases from J, with 13 bases between. Germline-derived CDR1 and CDR2 are MNHEY and SMNVEV (reference sequence). The CDR3 spans 16 residues. The CDR3 spells CASSSLPLSSYNEQFF. DNA of the CDR3: TGTGCCAGCAGTTCTCTTCCCCTGAGCTCCTACAATGAGCAGTTCTTC.

This clonotype has just a few counts. This sequence joins TRBV5-1 and TRBJ2-2, with 13 bases aligning to TRBD2. Germline V lookup: CDR1 SGHRS, CDR2 YFSETQ. After removal of 3 bases from V and 6 bases from J, the junction contained 5 bases not matched to a gene. There are 16 residues in the CDR3. CDR3 region: CASSSATSGGSGELFF. The CDR3 DNA sequence: TGCGCCAGCAGCTCCGCGACTAGCGGGGGGTCCGGGGAGCTGTTTTTT.

This clonotype appeared a few times. V is TRBV12-3 or TRBV12-4 and J is TRBJ2-1; D is unresolved. Between the trimmed V and J ends, which lost 4 bases and 0 bases, there was a span of 13 bases. The CDR3 has 16 residues. CDR3 residues: CASSYVQRSSYNEQFF. The CDR3 nucleotides are TGTGCCAGCAGTTACGTTCAGCGCAGCTCCTACAATGAGCAGTTCTTC.

The genes are TRBV12-3 or TRBV12-4 and TRBJ1-2; D remains unclear. V was shortened by 0 bases and J by 6 bases, with 8 bases between the two germline ends. This CDR3 comprises 13 residues. In nucleotides, the CDR3 is TGTGCCAGCAGTTTAGCCGCATCACATGGCTACACCTTC. It translates to CASSLAASHGYTF.

This clonotype was counted between two and nine times. J is TRBJ2-7 and V is TRBV2; 8 bases fit TRBD2. Germline CDR1 reads SNHLY; CDR2 reads FYNNEI. V shed 6 bases and J 7 bases; nucleotides not matched to a gene: 5. This CDR3 spans 12 amino acids. This chain's CDR3 is CASRGLAGEQYF. The CDR3 bases are TGTGCCAGCAGAGGACTAGCCGGGGAGCAGTACTTC.

The chain carries TRBV5-1 and TRBJ2-6; either TRBD1 or TRBD2 may supply D (5 bases each). The V gene lost 4 bases and the J gene lost 0 bases, with 11 bases spanning the gap. CDR1 is SGHRS, CDR2 YFSETQ, per germline. The CDR3 contains 16 residues. CDR3: CASSKGRSSGANVLTF. DNA for the CDR3: TGCGCCAGCAGCAAGGGACGCAGCTCTGGGGCCAACGTCCTGACTTTC. Full variable domain (outside the CDR3, taken from reference TRBV5-1 and TRBJ2-6): KAGVTQTPRYLIKTRGQQVTLSCSPISGHRSVSWYQQTPGQGLQFLFEYFSETQRNKGNFPGRFSGRQFSNSRSEMNVSTLELGDSALYLCASSKGRSSGANVLTFGAGSRLTVL.

This clonotype has a handful of counts. This chain connects TRBV5-1 to TRBJ1-1, with 7 bases lining up with TRBD1. Germline trimming cut 4 bases from V and 0 bases from J; bases unmatched to any gene: 9. The CDR3 spans 16 residues. Germline CDR1 and CDR2: SGHRS and YFSETQ. CDR3 sequence (DNA): TGCGCCAGCAGCGGGACGACAGGGAACCTGAACACTGAAGCTTTCTTT. It yields the protein CASSGTTGNLNTEAFF. Full variable domain (outside the CDR3, taken from reference TRBV5-1 and TRBJ1-1): KAGVTQTPRYLIKTRGQQVTLSCSPISGHRSVSWYQQTPGQGLQFLFEYFSETQRNKGNFPGRFSGRQFSNSRSEMNVSTLELGDSALYLCASSGTTGNLNTEAFFGQGTRLTVV.

To note about this clonotype: A much more abundant neighbour one base away suggests this may be a read error. The gene calls are TRBV6-1 and TRBJ2-2; D is perhaps TRBD1 (6 bases). Germline V gene lookup returns CDR1 MNHNS and CDR2 SASEGT. The CDR3 contains 15 residues. Trimming took off 5 bases at V and 6 bases at J, with 16 bases between the two ends. This CDR3 reads CASSPRTVVSGELFF. In DNA form, the CDR3 reads TGTGCCAGCAGTCCCAGGACAGTGGTGTCCGGGGAGCTGTTTTTT.

Details on this clonotype: One end of the junction fails to match germline, which may point to a read error. The rearrangement joins TRBV28 to TRBJ2-7, with 10 bases lining up with TRBD2. CDR1 is MDHEN and CDR2 is SYDVKM in the germline V gene. CDR3 length: 17 residues. DNA of the CDR3: TGTGCCAGCAGCCATACAAGACTAGCGGGCAGTTCCTACGAGCAGTGCTTC. It specifies CASSHTRLAGSSYEQCF.

This clonotype was picked up a small number of times. V is TRBV12-3 or TRBV12-4 and J is TRBJ2-1; 14 bases are shared with TRBD2. The CDR3 covers 18 residues. V shed 5 bases and J 3 bases; nucleotides not matched to a gene: 9. The CDR3 spells CASSQTSGRAYRYNEQFF. DNA for the CDR3: TGTGCCAGCAGTCAGACTAGCGGGAGGGCCTATCGCTACAATGAGCAGTTCTTC.

The chain has TRBV2 and TRBJ2-5; the D call may be TRBD1 or TRBD2 (6 bases each). V was pared by 6 bases and J by 2 bases, with 19 bases between. CDR1 and CDR2 from the germline V gene are SNHLY and FYNNEI. The CDR3 is 16 residues long. CDR3 in amino acids: CASRRGGLARQETQYF. CDR3 sequence (DNA): TGTGCCAGCAGAAGAGGGGGGCTGGCTCGGCAAGAGACCCAGTACTTC.

The gene calls are TRBV29-1 and TRBJ2-3; D gene unclear. The germline V gene encodes CDR1 SQVTM and CDR2 ANQGSEA. Trimming pared 6 bases from V and 2 bases from J, leaving 9 bases between. The CDR3 consists of 12 residues. In nucleotides, the CDR3 is TGCAGCGTCCAGACGAACACAGATACGCAGTATTTT. Residues: CSVQTNTDTQYF.

This clonotype came up a few times. The chain couples TRBV7-8 to TRBJ2-3, with 8 bases aligning to TRBD2. V dropped 3 bases and J dropped 0; count of bases not matched to a gene: 2. The CDR3 contains 15 residues. CDR1 is SGHVS and CDR2 is FQNEAQ in the germline V gene. The DNA of the CDR3 is TGTGCCAGCAGCTTTCGGGGGGGAAGCACAGATACGCAGTATTTT. It codes for CASSFRGGSTDTQYF.

Ten or more counts support this clonotype. One end of the junction is discordant with germline, which a read error may explain. This chain joins TRBV24-1 and TRBJ2-4; TRBD1 agrees at 7 bases. The CDR3 consists of 17 residues. Germline V gives CDR1 KGHDR, CDR2 SFDVKD. This CDR3 reads CATSDPDRPGTENVQYF. CDR3 nucleotides: TGTGCCACCAGTGACCCGGACAGGCCTGGCACTGAAAACGTTCAGTACTTC.

The table lists this clonotype with a few counts. The chain employs TRBV7-8 and TRBJ2-3, with D possibly TRBD2 on 5 matching bases. Trimming took 7 bases from V and 2 from J, leaving 19 bases between them. This CDR3 comprises 16 residues. CDR1 and CDR2 (germline): SGHVS, FQNEAQ. The CDR3 spells CASTPNRLAYTDTQYF. The CDR3 region has the DNA TGTGCCAGCACCCCGAACCGGCTAGCATACACAGATACGCAGTATTTT.

V gene TRBV12-3 or TRBV12-4 combines with J gene TRBJ1-4; D uncertain. The V and J ends lost 2 bases and 12 bases respectively, with 13 bases between them. The CDR3 is 13 amino acids. DNA for the CDR3: TGTGCCAGCAGTTTACAGGATGGTCGAGAACTGTTTTTT. It specifies CASSLQDGRELFF.